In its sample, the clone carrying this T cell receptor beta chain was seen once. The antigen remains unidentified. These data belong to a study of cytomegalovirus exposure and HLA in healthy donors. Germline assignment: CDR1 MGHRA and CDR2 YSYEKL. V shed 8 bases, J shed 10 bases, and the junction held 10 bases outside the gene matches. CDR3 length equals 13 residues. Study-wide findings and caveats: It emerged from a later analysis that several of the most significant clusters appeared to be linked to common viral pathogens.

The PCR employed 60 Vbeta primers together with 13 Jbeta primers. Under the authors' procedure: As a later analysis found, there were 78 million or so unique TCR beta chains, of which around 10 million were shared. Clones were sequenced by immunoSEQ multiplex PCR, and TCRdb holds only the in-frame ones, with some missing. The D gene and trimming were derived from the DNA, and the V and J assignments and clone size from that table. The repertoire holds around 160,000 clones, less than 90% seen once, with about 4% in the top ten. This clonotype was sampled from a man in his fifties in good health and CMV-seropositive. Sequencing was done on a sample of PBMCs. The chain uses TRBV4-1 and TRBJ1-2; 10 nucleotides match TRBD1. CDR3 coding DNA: TGCGCCAGCGGACCGGGGACAGGGGCTGACTACACCTTC. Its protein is CASGPGTGADYTF.